The 27 T cell receptor beta chains in this list originate from one sample, sequenced in a study of blood T cell repertoires in COVID-19. Repertoires were generated with immunoSEQ multiplex PCR, while TCRdb's copy carries only in-frame clones and drops some. The table has nearly 200,000 clones, almost 85% seen once. The source material was peripheral blood. The origin of the receptors is a human donor with acute or convalescent COVID-19. The donor label of this sample is uncertain.

This clone came up once. The chain links TRBV4-3 to TRBJ2-3, with 7 bases identical to TRBD2. This CDR3 is 17 amino acids long. Trimming at V came to 2 bases and at J to 0 bases, leaving 8 bases not matched to a gene. Germline V CDR1 and CDR2: LGHNA, YSLEER. The CDR3 protein is CASSQSRSGISTDTQYF. The CDR3 region has the DNA TGCGCCAGCAGCCAAAGTCGCAGCGGGATTAGCACAGATACGCAGTATTTT.

The chain employs TRBV5-1 and TRBJ1-1; tentative D call: TRBD1 (5 bases). Germline V gene sequence: CDR1 SGHRS, CDR2 YFSETQ. The CDR3 contains 13 residues. V was pared by 5 bases and J by 7 bases, with 15 bases between. This CDR3 reads CASSNTGGNEAFF. The DNA of the CDR3 is TGCGCCAGCAGTAATACAGGTGGTAATGAAGCTTTCTTT.

V gene TRBV7-3 combines with J gene TRBJ1-2, with TRBD1 matching 7 bases. Trimming removed 5 bases from V and 5 bases from J; junction bases left unmatched: 8. The length of the CDR3 is 14 residues. Germline V CDR1 and CDR2: SGHTA, FQGTGA. This CDR3 reads CASSAGTEKYGYTF. In DNA, the CDR3 is TGTGCCAGCAGCGCCGGGACAGAAAAATATGGCTACACCTTC.

V is TRBV6-5 and J is TRBJ2-7, with 9 bases matching TRBD2. With V trimmed by 6 bases and J by 3 bases, 9 bases remained unmatched. In germline, CDR1 is MNHEY, CDR2 SVGAGI. The CDR3 runs to 15 residues. The CDR3 spells CASSAGTSTNYEQYF. Written as DNA, the CDR3 is TGTGCCAGCAGCGCCGGGACTAGCACAAACTACGAGCAGTACTTC.

The gene calls are TRBV10-3 and TRBJ2-3; 12 bases line up with TRBD2. Trimming removed 8 bases from V and 2 bases from J; junction bases left unmatched: 5. Germline CDR1 is ENHRY and CDR2 is SYGVKD. CDR3 length: 15 residues. DNA for the CDR3: TGTGCCATCTCCCGGACTAGCGGGGTCACAGATACGCAGTATTTT. This translates into CAISRTSGVTDTQYF.

The rearrangement uses TRBV7-9 and TRBJ1-1; D ambiguous. The germline V and J ends were trimmed by 0 bases and 6 bases, with 17 bases remaining between them. Germline CDR1 reads SEHNR; CDR2 reads FQNEAQ (reference sequence). The length of the CDR3 is 16 residues. CDR3 sequence: CASSLAGAGGYAEAFF. As DNA, the CDR3 is TGTGCCAGCAGCTTAGCGGGAGCAGGTGGATACGCTGAAGCTTTCTTT.

This chain links TRBV19 with TRBJ1-1, with unresolved D. The V end was cut by 5 bases, the J end by 8 bases, with 12 bases between. The CDR3 extends over 12 amino acids. Germline assignment: CDR1 LNHDA and CDR2 SQIVND (reference sequence). The CDR3 region is CASSPSGGEAFF. CDR3 sequence (DNA): TGTGCCAGTAGTCCTTCGGGCGGGGAAGCTTTCTTT.

The chain couples TRBV2 to TRBJ2-1; TRBD2 agrees at 10 bases. V lost 8 bases, J lost 8 bases, and 12 bases stayed unmatched. CDR1 and CDR2 from the germline V gene are SNHLY and FYNNEI. The CDR3 contains 15 residues. The CDR3 DNA follows: TGTGCCAGCCGAAGACTAGCGGGCCCCTCGGATGAGCAGTTCTTC. Encoded protein: CASRRLAGPSDEQFF.

The chain uses TRBV3-1 (or the pseudogene TRBV3-2) and TRBJ1-2; 7 nucleotides agree with TRBD1. V shed 4 bases, J shed 8 bases, and the junction held 19 bases outside the gene matches. Germline lookup yields CDR1 LGHDT and CDR2 YNNKEL (reference sequence). There are 17 residues in the CDR3. CDR3 loop: CASSRTTTGIRSGGYTF. CDR3 sequence (DNA): TGTGCCAGCAGCCGTACCACGACAGGGATCCGATCAGGGGGCTACACCTTC.

This clone was seen a few times. The chain combines TRBV30 with TRBJ1-2; D is unresolved. The CDR3 length is 13 residues. V dropped 2 bases and J dropped 8 bases, with 15 bases sitting between them. Per germline, CDR1 GTSNPN and CDR2 SVGIG (reference sequence). The CDR3 here is CAWSLTHNAGYTF. CDR3 DNA: TGTGCCTGGAGTCTCACTCATAACGCCGGCTACACCTTC.

This clone has a handful of counts. The CDR3 coding sequence is TGTGCCAGCTCACCGTCGGGGGAAATCACAGATACGCAGTATTTT. It translates to CASSPSGEITDTQYF. The chain uses TRBV18 and TRBJ2-3; D possibly corresponds to TRBD2 (6 bases). The CDR3 runs to 15 residues. Per the germline V gene, CDR1 is KGHSH and CDR2 is LQKENI. V was shortened by 3 bases and J by 2 bases, with 12 bases between the two germline ends.

Concerning this clone itself: One end of the junction fails to match germline, which may point to a read error. The chain uses TRBV10-3 and TRBJ2-2; 10 bases match TRBD2. Looked up from germline, CDR1 is ENHRY and CDR2 is SYGVKD. The CDR3 consists of 14 residues. CDR3 amino acids: CAIRLAGNSGELFF. Here the CDR3 DNA reads TGTGCCATCAGACTAGCGGGGAACAGCGGGGAGCTGTTTTTT.

The V gene is TRBV3-1 (or the pseudogene TRBV3-2), the J gene TRBJ2-7; no clear D gene. The CDR3 loop spans 13 amino acids. Trimming shortened V by 1 base and J by 2 bases, and 6 bases separated the two germline ends. Looked up from germline, CDR1 is LGHDT and CDR2 is YNNKEL (reference sequence). This chain's CDR3 is CASSQGAAYEQYF. The DNA of the CDR3 is TGTGCCAGCAGCCAAGGGGCAGCCTACGAGCAGTACTTC.

This rearrangement joins TRBV3-1 (or the pseudogene TRBV3-2) to TRBJ1-6, with 9 nucleotides matching TRBD1. V shed 4 bases, J shed 9 bases, and the junction held 7 bases outside the gene matches. The germline V gene has CDR1 LGHDT and CDR2 YNNKEL (reference sequence). The CDR3 has 15 residues. The CDR3 DNA sequence: TGTGCCAGCAGCCCGGGACAGGGTATTATTTCACCCCTCCACTTT. Protein: CASSPGQGIISPLHF.

This chain uses TRBV19 with TRBJ1-1, with 8 nucleotides matching TRBD1. The CDR3 runs 15 residues. V lost 6 bases and J lost 3; bases outside the gene matches: 9. Germline assignment: CDR1 LNHDA and CDR2 SQIVND (reference sequence). CDR3 sequence (DNA): TGTGCCAGTAGCCGCCCTGGACAGGGTGACACTGAAGCTTTCTTT. It yields the protein CASSRPGQGDTEAFF. Combining the CDR3 with reference TRBV19 and TRBJ1-1 gives the whole variable domain DGGITQSPKYLFRKEGQNVTLSCEQNLNHDAMYWYRQDPGQGLRLIYYSQIVNDFQKGDIAEGYSVSREKKESFPLTVTSAQKNPTAFYLCASSRPGQGDTEAFFGQGTRLTVV.

The chain has TRBV10-3 and TRBJ2-7, with TRBD1 matching over 10 bases. Germline V gene sequence: CDR1 ENHRY, CDR2 SYGVKD. This CDR3 region has 14 residues. The V gene end was trimmed by 8 bases and the J gene end by 5 bases; junction bases not matched to a gene: 9. The CDR3 region is CAIRQGAVLDEQYF. The CDR3 DNA is TGTGCCATCCGACAGGGGGCTGTGTTAGACGAGCAGTACTTC.

This clone was observed a few times. The chain has TRBV9 and TRBJ2-5; TRBD2 aligns across 13 bases. The germline V gene has CDR1 SGDLS and CDR2 YYNGEE. The CDR3 totals 16 residues. Trimming took 4 bases from V and 5 from J; bases not matched to a gene: 8. The CDR3 loop is CASSTTGTSGTETQYF. The DNA for the CDR3 is TGTGCCAGCAGCACTACCGGGACTAGCGGGACGGAGACCCAGTACTTC.

This chain links TRBV6-2 or TRBV6-3 with TRBJ2-2; 12 nucleotides match TRBD2. CDR3 length: 16 residues. Unmatched junction bases numbered 4, after V lost 2 bases and J lost 6 bases. Germline V gene data show CDR1 as MNHEY and CDR2 as SVGEGT. The CDR3 protein is CASSYQLAGGPGELFF. CDR3 in DNA: TGTGCCAGCAGTTACCAACTAGCGGGAGGCCCCGGGGAGCTGTTTTTT.

This clone was counted between two and nine times. The chain couples TRBV27 to TRBJ1-2; D is perhaps TRBD1 (6 bases). V lost 8 bases, J lost 4 bases, and 20 bases lay in between. In germline, CDR1 is MNHEY, CDR2 SMNVEV (reference sequence). The CDR3 contains 15 residues. The CDR3 spells CASGRVGAGAYGYTF. The CDR3 DNA is TGTGCCAGCGGGAGGGTCGGGGCGGGGGCCTATGGCTACACCTTC.

The J gene is TRBJ2-3, the V gene TRBV23-1, with 7 bases lining up with TRBD2. TRBV23-1 is sorted into the ORF group, with uncertain function. V was pared by 0 bases and J by 1 base, with 7 bases of the junction left unmatched. CDR3 size: 17 residues. The CDR3 loop reads CASSQSSPGGGTDTQYF. The CDR3 bases are TGCGCCAGCAGTCAATCGTCACCGGGAGGAGGCACAGATACGCAGTATTTT.

The sample holds a few counts of this clone. This rearrangement joins TRBV7-2 to TRBJ2-5, with 11 bases aligning to TRBD2. The V segment lost 3 bases and the J segment 5 bases; nucleotides outside the gene matches: 11. Germline values: CDR1 SGHTA, CDR2 FQGNSA. The CDR3 covers 17 residues. The CDR3 protein is CASSLGLAVTLMETQYF. The CDR3 nucleotides read TGTGCCAGCAGCTTGGGACTAGCGGTAACCTTGATGGAGACCCAGTACTTC.

The chain is built from TRBV14 and TRBJ1-2; D gene uncertain. From germline, CDR1 is SGHDN and CDR2 FVKESK. V dropped 2 bases and J dropped 7 bases, with 14 bases sitting between them. The CDR3 runs 14 residues. The CDR3 region has the DNA TGTGCCAGCAGCCAAAGGCCCGGGGTGGGTGGCTACACCTTC. Protein: CASSQRPGVGGYTF.

The chain has TRBV5-1 and TRBJ2-2; the D gene is possibly TRBD1 (5 bases). V lost 4 bases and J 1 base, leaving 14 bases between the germline ends. The CDR3 length is 16 residues. CDR1 and CDR2 from the germline V gene are SGHRS and YFSETQ. CDR3: CASSISIGQNTGELFF. The CDR3 DNA reads TGCGCCAGCAGCATATCCATTGGACAGAACACCGGGGAGCTGTTTTTT.

The chain recombines TRBV10-3 with TRBJ2-5; the D is unclear. The V end was cut by 8 bases, the J end by 3 bases, with 10 bases between. CDR1 and CDR2 from the germline V gene are ENHRY and SYGVKD. CDR3 length: 12 amino acids. The DNA of the CDR3 is TGTGCCATCCGCAACCAGGAAGAGACCCAGTACTTC. This translates into CAIRNQEETQYF.

This clone was picked up one time. This chain connects TRBV2 to TRBJ1-6; TRBD1 agrees at 7 bases. The CDR3 has 16 residues. The V gene's germline CDR1 is SNHLY and CDR2 FYNNEI. Trimming took 4 bases from V and 1 from J; bases not matched to a gene: 4. CDR3 sequence (DNA): TGTGCCAGCAGTGGGCCAGGGGGGTCCTATAATTCACCCCTCCACTTT. Amino acids: CASSGPGGSYNSPLHF.

This chain connects TRBV10-3 to TRBJ1-1; tentative D call: TRBD1 (5 bases). The CDR3 has 15 amino acids. Looked up from germline, CDR1 is ENHRY and CDR2 is SYGVKD. With 7 bases removed from V and 5 bases from J, the gap between germline ends came to 20 bases. The CDR3 region has the DNA TGTGCCATCACCCCGCAGGGCCGCGGAGTGACTGAAGCTTTCTTT. This codes for CAITPQGRGVTEAFF.

V is TRBV29-1 and J is TRBJ1-5, with D possibly TRBD1 on 5 matching bases. Between the trimmed V and J ends, which lost 6 bases and 1 base, there was a span of 13 bases. The CDR3 extends over 14 amino acids. Germline lookup yields CDR1 SQVTM and CDR2 ANQGSEA. In nucleotides, the CDR3 is TGCAGCGTGGCCGACAGTCTAAGCAATCAGCCCCAGCATTTT. Translation: CSVADSLSNQPQHF.